The 10 T cell receptor beta chains listed next were all sequenced from one sample in a study of control samples from healthy donors and cancer patients. The protocol was immunoSEQ multiplex PCR, while the TCRdb copy is restricted to in-frame clones and leaves out a portion. This sample carries just under 100,000 clones, over 85% of them seen once, and the ten largest clones take over 8%. Material for sequencing was blood. Source of these receptors: a man aged 18 to 35 in good health.

This chain uses TRBV7-9 with TRBJ1-2; 10 bases map to TRBD1. With V trimmed by 5 bases and J by 4 bases, 10 bases remained unmatched. The CDR3 is made up of 16 amino acids. Germline V CDR1 and CDR2: SEHNR, FQNEAQ (reference sequence). For the CDR3, the DNA is TGTGCCAGCAGCCGGGACAGGGGTGAGGATGGCTATGGCTACACCTTC. The encoded protein is CASSRDRGEDGYGYTF.

The chain links TRBV6-6 to TRBJ1-2, with 7 bases that match TRBD1. This CDR3 has 13 residues. J was trimmed by 3 bases and V by 11 bases; bases with no gene match: 9. Germline assignment: CDR1 MNHNY and CDR2 SVGAGI (reference sequence). The CDR3 loop is CAGRQGLYYGYTF. As DNA, the CDR3 is TGTGCCGGAAGACAGGGACTATACTATGGCTACACCTTC.

The J gene is TRBJ1-3, the V gene TRBV5-1, with 7 bases matching TRBD1. The germline V gene has CDR1 SGHRS and CDR2 YFSETQ. The CDR3 totals 17 residues. With V trimmed by 0 bases and J by 0 bases, 6 bases remained unmatched. CDR3 in DNA: TGCGCCAGCAGCTTGGGGGGGACAGCAAACTCTGGAAACACCATATATTTT. This gives the protein CASSLGGTANSGNTIYF.

The chain carries TRBV10-1 and TRBJ2-4; unclear D gene. Germline-derived CDR1 and CDR2 are WNHNN and SYGVQD (reference sequence). The germline V and J ends were trimmed by 4 bases and 8 bases, with 15 bases remaining between them. The CDR3 loop spans 14 amino acids. CDR3 residues: CASSANAPTDIQYF. The CDR3 DNA reads as TGCGCCAGCAGTGCGAACGCACCCACTGACATTCAGTACTTC.

The rearrangement joins TRBV29-1 to TRBJ1-3; no clear D gene. This CDR3 spans 11 amino acids. The V gene's germline CDR1 is SQVTM and CDR2 ANQGSEA. The germline V and J ends were trimmed by 6 bases and 4 bases, with 7 bases remaining between them. The CDR3 reads CSVSGGNTIYF. DNA of the CDR3: TGCAGCGTGTCCGGCGGAAACACCATATATTTT.

V usage is TRBV7-9 and J usage is TRBJ2-1; 7 nucleotides agree with TRBD1. The CDR3 spans 15 residues. J was trimmed by 7 bases and V by 4 bases; bases with no gene match: 10. Germline lookup yields CDR1 SEHNR and CDR2 FQNEAQ (reference sequence). CDR3 bases: TGTGCCAGCAGCTCGACAGGGATCCCGGGAAATGAGCAGTTCTTC. Its protein is CASSSTGIPGNEQFF.

J is TRBJ2-5 and V is TRBV19; TRBD2 matches 13 bases. Germline-derived CDR1 and CDR2 are LNHDA and SQIVND (reference sequence). The trim removed 9 bases at V and 3 bases at J, leaving 16 bases unmatched. CDR3 size: 18 residues. In DNA form, the CDR3 reads TGTGCCAGCTCAGCTCGTCGCGGAGGACTAGCGGGAGAAGAGACCCAGTACTTC. This codes for CASSARRGGLAGEETQYF.

The V and J genes are TRBV19 and TRBJ2-7, with TRBD2 identical over 14 bases. V shed 7 bases and J 3 bases; nucleotides not matched to a gene: 5. Germline-derived CDR1 and CDR2 are LNHDA and SQIVND (reference sequence). The CDR3 runs 15 residues. CDR3 protein: CASMGLAGEDYEQYF. In DNA form, the CDR3 reads TGTGCCAGTATGGGACTAGCGGGGGAGGACTACGAGCAGTACTTC. The variable domain in full, with the rest retrieved from reference TRBV19 and TRBJ2-7, is DGGITQSPKYLFRKEGQNVTLSCEQNLNHDAMYWYRQDPGQGLRLIYYSQIVNDFQKGDIAEGYSVSREKKESFPLTVTSAQKNPTAFYLCASMGLAGEDYEQYFGPGTRLTVT.

The chain employs TRBV24-1 and TRBJ1-5, with TRBD1 as a possible D gene (6 bases). The CDR3 loop spans 13 amino acids. Germline V gives CDR1 KGHDR, CDR2 SFDVKD. Deletions cut 7 bases from V and 3 bases from J, with 9 bases between. Here the CDR3 DNA reads TGTGCCACCAGAGGGGGGCCCAATCAGCCCCAGCATTTT. Translation gives CATRGGPNQPQHF.

The rearrangement joins TRBV11-3 to TRBJ2-2; D unresolved. Trimming shortened V by 4 bases and J by 6 bases, and 15 bases separated the two germline ends. The CDR3 loop spans 15 amino acids. The germline V gene encodes CDR1 SGHNT and CDR2 YENEEA. For the CDR3, the DNA is TGTGCCAGCAGCTCCCCAGCCAGTTCCTCCGGGGAGCTGTTTTTT. Translation gives CASSSPASSSGELFF.